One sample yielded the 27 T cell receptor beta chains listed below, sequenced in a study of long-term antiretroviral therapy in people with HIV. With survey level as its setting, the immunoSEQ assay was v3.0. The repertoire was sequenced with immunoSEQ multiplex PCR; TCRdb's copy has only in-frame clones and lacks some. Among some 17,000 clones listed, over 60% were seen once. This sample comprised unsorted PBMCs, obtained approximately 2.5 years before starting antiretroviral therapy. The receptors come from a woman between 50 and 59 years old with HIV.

The CDR3, as DNA: TGTGCCAGCAGCTCCCGGAGGGGAGATTCACCCCTCCACTTT. This sequence encodes CASSSRRGDSPLHF. V is TRBV7-6 and J is TRBJ1-6; D might be TRBD1 (5 bases). The CDR3 runs 14 residues. The germline V and J ends were trimmed by 4 bases and 8 bases, with 12 bases remaining between them. The germline CDR1 and CDR2 sequences are SGHVS and FNYEAQ.

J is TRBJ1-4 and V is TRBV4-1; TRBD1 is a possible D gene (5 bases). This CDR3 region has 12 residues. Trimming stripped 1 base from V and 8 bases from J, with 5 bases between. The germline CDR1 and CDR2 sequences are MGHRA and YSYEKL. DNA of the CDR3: TGCGCCAGCAGCCAAGCAGGGGAAAAACTGTTTTTT. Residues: CASSQAGEKLFF.

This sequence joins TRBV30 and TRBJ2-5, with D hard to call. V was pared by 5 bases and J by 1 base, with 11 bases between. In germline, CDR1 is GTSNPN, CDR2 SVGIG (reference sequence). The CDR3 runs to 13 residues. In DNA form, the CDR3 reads TGTGCCTGGGGACCCCAAAGCCAAGAGACCCAGTACTTC. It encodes CAWGPQSQETQYF.

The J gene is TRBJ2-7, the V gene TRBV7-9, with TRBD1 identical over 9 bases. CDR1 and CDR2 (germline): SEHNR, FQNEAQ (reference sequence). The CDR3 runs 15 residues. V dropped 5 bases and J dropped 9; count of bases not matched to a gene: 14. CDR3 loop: CASSPGAGQGSGQYV. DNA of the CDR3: TGTGCCAGCAGCCCGGGAGCGGGACAGGGATCGGGGCAGTACGTC.

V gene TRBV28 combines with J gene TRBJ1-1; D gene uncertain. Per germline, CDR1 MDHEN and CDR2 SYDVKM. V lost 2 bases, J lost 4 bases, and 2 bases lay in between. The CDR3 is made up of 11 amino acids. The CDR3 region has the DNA TGTGCCAGCAGTTTACCCACTGAAGCTTTCTTT. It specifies CASSLPTEAFF.

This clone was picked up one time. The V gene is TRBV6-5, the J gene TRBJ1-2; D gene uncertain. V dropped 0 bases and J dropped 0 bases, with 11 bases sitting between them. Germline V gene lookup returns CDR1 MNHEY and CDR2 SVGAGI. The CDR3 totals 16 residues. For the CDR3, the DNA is TGTGCCAGCAGTTACTCGAGAGAGGTAGCTAACTATGGCTACACCTTC. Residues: CASSYSREVANYGYTF.

The CDR3 sequence: CASGGTGRVVNEQFF. In DNA, the CDR3 is TGTGCCAGCGGTGGGACAGGGAGGGTCGTCAATGAGCAGTTCTTC. The rearrangement joins TRBV7-9 to TRBJ2-1, with TRBD1 matching 9 bases. The CDR3 sequence is 15 residues long. Germline values: CDR1 SEHNR, CDR2 FQNEAQ (reference sequence). The trim removed 8 bases at V and 6 bases at J, leaving 11 bases unmatched.

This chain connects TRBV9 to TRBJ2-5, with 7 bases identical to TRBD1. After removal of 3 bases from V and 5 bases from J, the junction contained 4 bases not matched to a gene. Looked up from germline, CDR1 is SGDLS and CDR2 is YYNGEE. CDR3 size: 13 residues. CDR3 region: CASSGTGDETQYF. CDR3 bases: TGTGCCAGCAGCGGAACAGGGGACGAGACCCAGTACTTC.

The CDR3 region has the DNA TGTGCCAGCAGCTCGCCAGGGCGGTCTGAAGCTTTCTTT. This codes for CASSSPGRSEAFF. V is TRBV7-2 and J is TRBJ1-1, with D perhaps matching TRBD1 (5 bases). V was cut by 4 bases and J by 6 bases, with 12 bases left in between. Germline V gene lookup returns CDR1 SGHTA and CDR2 FQGNSA. This CDR3 is 13 amino acids long.

CDR3 protein: CASSQGGGLASPADTQYF. The CDR3 nucleotides are TGTGCCAGCAGCCAAGGAGGGGGACTAGCGTCCCCCGCAGATACGCAGTATTTT. The rearrangement joins TRBV14 to TRBJ2-3, with 10 bases lining up with TRBD2. V lost 1 base to trimming and J lost 4 bases; unmatched junction nucleotides: 11. CDR1 SGHDN and CDR2 FVKESK come from the germline V gene. The CDR3 is made up of 18 amino acids.

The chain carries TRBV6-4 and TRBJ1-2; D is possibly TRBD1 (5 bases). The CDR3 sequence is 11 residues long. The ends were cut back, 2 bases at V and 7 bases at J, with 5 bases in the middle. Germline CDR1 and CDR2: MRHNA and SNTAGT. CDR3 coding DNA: TGTGCCAGCAGTGACGGGGGTGGCTACACCTTC. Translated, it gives CASSDGGGYTF.

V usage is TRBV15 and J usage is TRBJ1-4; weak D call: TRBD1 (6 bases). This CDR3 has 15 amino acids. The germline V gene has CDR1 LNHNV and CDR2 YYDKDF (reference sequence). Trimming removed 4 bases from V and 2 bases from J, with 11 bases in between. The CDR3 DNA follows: TGTGCCACCAGCATGGGGGCGCGCACTAATGAAAAACTGTTTTTT. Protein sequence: CATSMGARTNEKLFF.

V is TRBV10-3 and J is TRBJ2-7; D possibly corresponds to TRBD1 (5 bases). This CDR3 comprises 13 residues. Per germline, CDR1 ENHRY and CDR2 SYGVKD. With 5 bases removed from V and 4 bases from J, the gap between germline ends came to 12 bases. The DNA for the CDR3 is TGTGCCATCAGTTCGTTGCAGGGATACGAGCAGTACTTC. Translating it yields CAISSLQGYEQYF.

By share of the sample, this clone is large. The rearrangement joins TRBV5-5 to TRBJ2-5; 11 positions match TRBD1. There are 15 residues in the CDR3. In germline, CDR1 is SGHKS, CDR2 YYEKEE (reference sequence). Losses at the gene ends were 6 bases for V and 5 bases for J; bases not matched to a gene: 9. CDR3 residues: CASTTGTGGLETQYF. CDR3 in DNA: TGTGCCAGCACCACCGGGACAGGGGGTTTGGAGACCCAGTACTTC.

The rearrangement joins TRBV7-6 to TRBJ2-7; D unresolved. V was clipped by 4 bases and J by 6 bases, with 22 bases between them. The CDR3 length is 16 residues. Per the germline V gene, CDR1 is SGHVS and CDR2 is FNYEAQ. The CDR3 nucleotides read TGTGCCAGCAGCTCGGGTACGGGCAGTGACCTTGTCGAGCAGTACTTC. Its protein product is CASSSGTGSDLVEQYF.

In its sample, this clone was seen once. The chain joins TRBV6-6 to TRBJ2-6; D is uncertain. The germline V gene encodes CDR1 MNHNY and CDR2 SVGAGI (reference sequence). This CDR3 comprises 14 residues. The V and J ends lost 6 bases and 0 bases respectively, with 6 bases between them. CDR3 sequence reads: CASSLLSGANVLTF. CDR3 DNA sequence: TGTGCCAGCAGCCTCCTCTCTGGGGCCAACGTCCTGACTTTC.

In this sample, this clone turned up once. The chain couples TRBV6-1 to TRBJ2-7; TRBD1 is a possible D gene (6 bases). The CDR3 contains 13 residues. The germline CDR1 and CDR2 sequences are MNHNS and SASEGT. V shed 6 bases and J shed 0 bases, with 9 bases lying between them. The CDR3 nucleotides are TGTGCCAGCAGGAAGGACAGCTCCTACGAGCAGTACGTC. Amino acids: CASRKDSSYEQYV.

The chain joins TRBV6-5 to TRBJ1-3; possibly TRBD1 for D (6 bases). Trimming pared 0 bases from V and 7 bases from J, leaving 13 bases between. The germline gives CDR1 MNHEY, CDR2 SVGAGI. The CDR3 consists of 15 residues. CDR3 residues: CASSYSNGGGNTIYF. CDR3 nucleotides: TGTGCCAGCAGTTACTCGAACGGAGGGGGGAACACCATATATTTT.

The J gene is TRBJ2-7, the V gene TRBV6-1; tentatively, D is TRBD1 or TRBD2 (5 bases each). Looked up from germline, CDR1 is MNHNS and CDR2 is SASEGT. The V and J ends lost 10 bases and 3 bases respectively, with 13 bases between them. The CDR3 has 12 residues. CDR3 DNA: TGTGCCATCCGGGACCTTTTCTACGAGCAGTACTTC. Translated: CAIRDLFYEQYF.

The CDR3 coding sequence is TGTGCCAGCACATTCCGCGTGAGGGGGCTGAGTGAAAAACTGTTTTTT. Amino acid sequence: CASTFRVRGLSEKLFF. The gene calls are TRBV2 and TRBJ1-4, with 7 positions matching TRBD1. CDR3 length: 16 amino acids. The germline V gene encodes CDR1 SNHLY and CDR2 FYNNEI. V shed 7 bases and J 7 bases; nucleotides not matched to a gene: 15.

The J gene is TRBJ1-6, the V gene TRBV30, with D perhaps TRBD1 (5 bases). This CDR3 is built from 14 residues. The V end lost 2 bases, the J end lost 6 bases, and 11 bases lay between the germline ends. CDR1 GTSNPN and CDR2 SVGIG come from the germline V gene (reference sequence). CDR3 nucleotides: TGTGCCTGGAGTTTCTGGCAGGGTAATTCACCCCTCCACTTT. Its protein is CAWSFWQGNSPLHF.

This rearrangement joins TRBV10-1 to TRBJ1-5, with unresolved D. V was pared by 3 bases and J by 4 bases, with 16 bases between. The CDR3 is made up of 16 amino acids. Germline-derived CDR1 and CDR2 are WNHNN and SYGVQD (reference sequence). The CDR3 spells CASSDRSREGNQPQHF. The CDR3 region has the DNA TGCGCCAGCAGTGATCGAAGTCGGGAAGGGAATCAGCCCCAGCATTTT.

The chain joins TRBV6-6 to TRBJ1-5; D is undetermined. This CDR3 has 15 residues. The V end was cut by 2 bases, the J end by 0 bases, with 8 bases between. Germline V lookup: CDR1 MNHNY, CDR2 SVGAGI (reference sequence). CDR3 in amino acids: CASSYVGNSNQPQHF. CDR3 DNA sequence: TGTGCCAGCAGTTACGTCGGTAATAGCAATCAGCCCCAGCATTTT.

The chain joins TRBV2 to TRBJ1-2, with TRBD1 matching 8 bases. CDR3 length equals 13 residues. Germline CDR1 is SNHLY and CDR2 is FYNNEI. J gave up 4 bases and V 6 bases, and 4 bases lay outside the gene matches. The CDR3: CASSPTGVYGYTF. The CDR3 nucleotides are TGTGCCAGCAGCCCGACAGGGGTCTATGGCTACACCTTC.

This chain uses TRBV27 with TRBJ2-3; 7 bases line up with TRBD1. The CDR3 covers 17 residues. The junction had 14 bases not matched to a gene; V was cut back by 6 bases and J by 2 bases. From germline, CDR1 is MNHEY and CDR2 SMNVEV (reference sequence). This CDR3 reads CASRRTPTGKITDTQYF. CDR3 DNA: TGTGCCAGCAGGAGAACGCCGACAGGGAAAATCACAGATACGCAGTATTTT.

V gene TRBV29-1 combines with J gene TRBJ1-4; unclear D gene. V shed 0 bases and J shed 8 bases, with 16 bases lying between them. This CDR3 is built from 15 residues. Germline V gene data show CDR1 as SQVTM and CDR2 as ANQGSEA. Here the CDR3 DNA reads TGCAGCGTTGAAGATTGGAGGGCGGTCGGGGAAAAACTGTTTTTT. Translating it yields CSVEDWRAVGEKLFF.

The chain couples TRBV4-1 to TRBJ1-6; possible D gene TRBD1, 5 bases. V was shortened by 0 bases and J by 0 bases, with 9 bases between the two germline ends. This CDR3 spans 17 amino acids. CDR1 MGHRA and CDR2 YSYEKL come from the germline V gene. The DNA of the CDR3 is TGCGCCAGCAGCCAAGATTGGGGGGGCTCCTATAATTCACCCCTCCACTTT. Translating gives CASSQDWGGSYNSPLHF.